The 13 T cell receptor beta chains below come from one sample, sequenced in a study of blood T cell repertoires in COVID-19. Method: immunoSEQ multiplex PCR; TCRdb's copy keeps in-frame clones and lacks some. The sample has approximately 480,000 clones; roughly 89% are singletons. The sample consisted of peripheral blood. The receptors come from a man aged 18 to 30 with COVID-19, enrolled during active disease.

The chain carries TRBV15 and TRBJ1-4, with a tentative D call TRBD1 (5 bases). This CDR3 is 13 amino acids long. Germline CDR1 reads LNHNV; CDR2 reads YYDKDF (reference sequence). Trimming removed 10 bases at V and 7 bases at J, with 16 bases between. The CDR3 DNA is TGTGCCATCGATTCAGGCGGGGGTGAAAAACTGTTTTTT. Protein product: CAIDSGGGEKLFF. Combining the CDR3 with reference TRBV15 and TRBJ1-4 gives the whole variable domain DAMVIQNPRYQVTQFGKPVTLSCSQTLNHNVMYWYQQKSSQAPKLLFHYYDKDFNNEADTPDNFQSRRPNTSFCFLDIRSPGLGDTAMYLCAIDSGGGEKLFFGSGTQLSVL.

The chain uses TRBV2 and TRBJ2-7, with D hard to call. CDR1 and CDR2 (germline): SNHLY, FYNNEI. Trimming stripped 2 bases from V and 5 bases from J, with 10 bases between. The CDR3 contains 13 residues. CDR3 amino acids: CASSENLSNEQYF. CDR3 DNA sequence: TGTGCCAGCAGTGAAAACTTAAGTAACGAGCAGTACTTC.

The chain has TRBV9 and TRBJ2-3, with 10 nucleotides matching TRBD2. CDR1 is SGDLS, CDR2 YYNGEE, per germline. There are 17 residues in the CDR3. Trimming removed 0 bases from V and 1 base from J; junction bases left unmatched: 5. The CDR3 bases are TGTGCCAGCAGCGTAGGAATCCTAGCGGGGGGCACAGATACGCAGTATTTT. Protein sequence: CASSVGILAGGTDTQYF.

The chain couples TRBV25-1 to TRBJ1-2; 9 bases fit TRBD1. Germline assignment: CDR1 MGHDK and CDR2 SYGVNS. CDR3 length equals 15 residues. V shed 3 bases, J shed 6 bases, and the junction held 8 bases outside the gene matches. The CDR3 here is CASSDWTGDKNGYTF. The CDR3 bases are TGTGCCAGCAGTGATTGGACAGGGGATAAAAATGGCTACACCTTC.

This sequence joins TRBV5-8 and TRBJ2-3; D is perhaps TRBD2 (5 bases). The CDR3 runs 14 residues. V dropped 7 bases and J dropped 0 bases, with 12 bases sitting between them. CDR1 and CDR2 from the germline V gene are SGHTS and YDEGEE. The CDR3 DNA sequence: TGTGCCAGCTGGATGAGCGGAAGCACAGATACGCAGTATTTT. Protein sequence: CASWMSGSTDTQYF. The full variable domain, completed using reference TRBV5-8 and TRBJ2-3, is EAGVTQSPTHLIKTRGQQATLRCSPISGHTSVYWYQQALGLGLQFLLWYDEGEERNRGNFPPRFSGRQFPNYSSELNVNALELEDSALYLCASWMSGSTDTQYFGPGTRLTVL.

This chain uses TRBV24-1 with TRBJ1-5, with 9 bases fitting TRBD1. Germline values: CDR1 KGHDR, CDR2 SFDVKD. The CDR3 extends over 16 amino acids. The V gene end was trimmed by 3 bases and the J gene end by 6 bases; junction bases not matched to a gene: 8. CDR3 sequence (DNA): TGTGCCACCAGTGATGAGGGACAGGGTATATGTCAGCCCCAGCATTTT. It encodes CATSDEGQGICQPQHF.

The rearrangement links TRBV7-3 to TRBJ2-5, with a weak D call TRBD1 (5 bases). CDR3 length: 15 amino acids. Trimming removed 2 bases from V and 5 bases from J, with 15 bases in between. Germline values: CDR1 SGHTA, CDR2 FQGTGA. The DNA for the CDR3 is TGTGCCAGCAGCTTAGTGGCAGGGTCTCGGGAGACCCAGTACTTC. It codes for CASSLVAGSRETQYF.

The chain carries TRBV4-1 and TRBJ1-2, with TRBD1 matching over 9 bases. The CDR3 contains 15 residues. Germline V gene sequence: CDR1 MGHRA, CDR2 YSYEKL. Trimming cost V 1 base and J 8 bases; bases outside gene matches: 8. The CDR3 loop reads CASSQALGQGTGYTF. The CDR3 DNA follows: TGCGCCAGCAGCCAAGCTTTGGGACAGGGAACAGGCTACACCTTC.

The chain employs TRBV18 and TRBJ1-1; no definite D call. V shed 4 bases and J shed 2 bases, with 5 bases lying between them. Per the germline V gene, CDR1 is KGHSH and CDR2 is LQKENI. CDR3 size: 12 residues. CDR3 in DNA: TGTGCCAGCTCACGTCCTAACACTGAAGCTTTCTTT. Translating gives CASSRPNTEAFF.

The rearrangement uses TRBV30 and TRBJ2-1; 13 bases line up with TRBD2. Unmatched junction bases numbered 5, after V lost 1 base and J lost 8 bases. Germline CDR1 reads GTSNPN; CDR2 reads SVGIG (reference sequence). The CDR3 sequence is 15 residues long. The CDR3 spells CAWSAGLAGVDEQFF. CDR3 nucleotide sequence: TGTGCCTGGAGTGCCGGACTAGCGGGAGTGGATGAGCAGTTCTTC.

V and J are TRBV12-5 and TRBJ2-7; a possible D gene is TRBD2 (6 bases). V was cut by 1 base and J by 0 bases, with 7 bases left in between. The CDR3 spans 14 residues. Germline V CDR1 and CDR2: LGHNT, FRNRAP. This chain's CDR3 is CASGLGGNSYEQYF. The CDR3 coding sequence is TGTGCTAGTGGTTTGGGCGGGAACTCCTACGAGCAGTACTTC.

The V and J genes are TRBV6-4 and TRBJ1-6, with unresolved D. Per the germline V gene, CDR1 is MRHNA and CDR2 is SNTAGT. With 6 bases removed from V and 4 bases from J, the gap between germline ends came to 13 bases. This CDR3 has 15 residues. Here the CDR3 reads CASRSEGGYNSPLHF. The CDR3 DNA reads TGTGCCAGCAGGTCTGAGGGTGGGTATAATTCACCCCTCCACTTT.

The chain couples TRBV12-3 or TRBV12-4 to TRBJ1-2; D unresolved. The CDR3 length is 13 residues. V lost 3 bases and J lost 2, with 7 bases in between. The CDR3 protein is CASSLPENYGYTF. DNA of the CDR3: TGTGCCAGCAGTTTGCCCGAGAACTATGGCTACACCTTC.